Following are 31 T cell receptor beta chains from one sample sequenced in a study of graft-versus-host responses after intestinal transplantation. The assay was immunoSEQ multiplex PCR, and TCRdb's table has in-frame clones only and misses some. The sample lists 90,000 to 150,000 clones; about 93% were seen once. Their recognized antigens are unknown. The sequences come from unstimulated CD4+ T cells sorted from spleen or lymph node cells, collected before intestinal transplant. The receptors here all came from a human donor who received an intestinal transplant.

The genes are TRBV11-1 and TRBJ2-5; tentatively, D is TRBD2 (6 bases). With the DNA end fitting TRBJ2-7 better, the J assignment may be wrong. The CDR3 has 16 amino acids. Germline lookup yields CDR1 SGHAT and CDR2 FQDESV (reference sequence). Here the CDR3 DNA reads TGTGCCAGCAGCACGGGAGAGGTGAGCTTGACCTACGAGCAGTACTTC. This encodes CASSTGEVSLTYEQYF.

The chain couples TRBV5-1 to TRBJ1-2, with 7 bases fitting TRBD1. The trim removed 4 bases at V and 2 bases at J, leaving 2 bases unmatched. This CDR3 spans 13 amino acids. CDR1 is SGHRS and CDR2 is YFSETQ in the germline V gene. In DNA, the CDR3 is TGCGCCAGCAGCATGGGACAGAACTATGGCTACACCTTC. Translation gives CASSMGQNYGYTF. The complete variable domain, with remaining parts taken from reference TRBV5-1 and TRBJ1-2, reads KAGVTQTPRYLIKTRGQQVTLSCSPISGHRSVSWYQQTPGQGLQFLFEYFSETQRNKGNFPGRFSGRQFSNSRSEMNVSTLELGDSALYLCASSMGQNYGYTFGSGTRLTVV.

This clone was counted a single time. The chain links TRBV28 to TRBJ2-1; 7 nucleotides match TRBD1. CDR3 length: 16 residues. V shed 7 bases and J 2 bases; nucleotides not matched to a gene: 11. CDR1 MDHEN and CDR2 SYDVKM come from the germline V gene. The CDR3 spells CASIPRRDRTYNEQFF. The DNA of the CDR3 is TGTGCCAGCATCCCCCGCCGGGACAGAACCTACAATGAGCAGTTCTTC.

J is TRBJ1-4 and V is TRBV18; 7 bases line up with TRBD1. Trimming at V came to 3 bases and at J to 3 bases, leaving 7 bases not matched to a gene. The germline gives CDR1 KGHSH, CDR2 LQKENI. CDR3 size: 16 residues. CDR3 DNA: TGTGCCAGCTCACCGCTGCAGGGGGTTTCTAATGAAAAACTGTTTTTT. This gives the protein CASSPLQGVSNEKLFF.

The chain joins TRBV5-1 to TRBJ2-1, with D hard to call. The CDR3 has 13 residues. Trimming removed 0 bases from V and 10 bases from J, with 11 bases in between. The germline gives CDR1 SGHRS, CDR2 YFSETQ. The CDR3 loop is CASSLEPQREQFF. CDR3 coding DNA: TGCGCCAGCAGCTTGGAGCCACAAAGAGAGCAGTTCTTC.

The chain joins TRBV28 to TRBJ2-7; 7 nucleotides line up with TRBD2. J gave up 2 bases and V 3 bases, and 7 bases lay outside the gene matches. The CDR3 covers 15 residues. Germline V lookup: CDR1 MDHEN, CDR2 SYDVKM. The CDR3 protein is CASSFVGLVAYEQYF. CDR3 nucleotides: TGTGCCAGCAGTTTCGTCGGACTAGTTGCCTACGAGCAGTACTTC. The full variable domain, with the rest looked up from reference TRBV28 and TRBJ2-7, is DVKVTQSSRYLVKRTGEKVFLECVQDMDHENMFWYRQDPGLGLRLIYFSYDVKMKEKGDIPEGYSVSREKKERFSLILESASTNQTSMYLCASSFVGLVAYEQYFGPGTRLTVT.

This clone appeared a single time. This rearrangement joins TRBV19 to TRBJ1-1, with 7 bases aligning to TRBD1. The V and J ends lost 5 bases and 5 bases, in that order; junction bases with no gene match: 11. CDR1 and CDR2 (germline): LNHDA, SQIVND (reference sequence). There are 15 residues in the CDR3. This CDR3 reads CASSSPGTAGTEAFF. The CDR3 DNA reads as TGTGCCAGTAGTTCGCCCGGGACAGCGGGTACTGAAGCTTTCTTT.

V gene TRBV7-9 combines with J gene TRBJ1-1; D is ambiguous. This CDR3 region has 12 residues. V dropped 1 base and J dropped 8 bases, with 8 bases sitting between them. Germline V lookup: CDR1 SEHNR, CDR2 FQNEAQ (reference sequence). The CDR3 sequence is CASSLEVPEAFF. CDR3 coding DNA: TGTGCCAGCAGCTTAGAGGTTCCAGAAGCTTTCTTT. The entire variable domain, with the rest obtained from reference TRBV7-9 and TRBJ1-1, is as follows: DTGVSQNPRHKITKRGQNVTFRCDPISEHNRLYWYRQTLGQGPEFLTYFQNEAQLEKSRLLSDRFSAERPKGSFSTLEIQRTEQGDSAMYLCASSLEVPEAFFGQGTRLTVV.

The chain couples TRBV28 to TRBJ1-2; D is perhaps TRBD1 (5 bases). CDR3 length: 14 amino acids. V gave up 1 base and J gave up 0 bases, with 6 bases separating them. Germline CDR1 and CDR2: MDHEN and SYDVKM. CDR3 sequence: CASSLSGANYGYTF. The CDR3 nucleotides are TGTGCCAGCAGTTTATCGGGGGCTAACTATGGCTACACCTTC.

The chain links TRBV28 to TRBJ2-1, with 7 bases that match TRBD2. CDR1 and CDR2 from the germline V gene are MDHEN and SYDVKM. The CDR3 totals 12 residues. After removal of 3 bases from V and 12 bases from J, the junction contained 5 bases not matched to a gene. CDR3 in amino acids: CASSFLLAGQFF. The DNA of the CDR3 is TGTGCCAGCAGTTTTTTGTTAGCGGGGCAGTTCTTC.

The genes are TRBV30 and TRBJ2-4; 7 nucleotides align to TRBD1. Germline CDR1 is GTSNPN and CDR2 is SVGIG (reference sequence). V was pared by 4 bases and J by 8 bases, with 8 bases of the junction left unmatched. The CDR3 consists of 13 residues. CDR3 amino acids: CAWMVGGRDIQYF. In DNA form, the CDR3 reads TGTGCCTGGATGGTAGGGGGCAGGGACATTCAGTACTTC. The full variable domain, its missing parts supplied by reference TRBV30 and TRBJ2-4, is SQTIHQWPATLVQPVGSPLSLECTVEGTSNPNLYWYRQAAGRGLQLLFYSVGIGQISSEVPQNLSASRPQDRQFILSSKKLLLSDSGFYLCAWMVGGRDIQYFGAGTRLSVL.

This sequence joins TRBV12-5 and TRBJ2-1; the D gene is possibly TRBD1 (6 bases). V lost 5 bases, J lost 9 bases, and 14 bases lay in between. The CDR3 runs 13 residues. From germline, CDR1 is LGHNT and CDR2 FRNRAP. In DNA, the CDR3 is TGTGCTAGTGGTGGGGCCAGGGGAACTGAGCAGTTCTTC. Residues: CASGGARGTEQFF.

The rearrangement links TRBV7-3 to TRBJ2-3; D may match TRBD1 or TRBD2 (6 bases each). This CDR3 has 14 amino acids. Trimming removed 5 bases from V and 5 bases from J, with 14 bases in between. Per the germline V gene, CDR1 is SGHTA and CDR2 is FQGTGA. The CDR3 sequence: CASSRLGGIDTQYF. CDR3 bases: TGTGCCAGCAGCCGACTAGGGGGGATAGATACGCAGTATTTT.

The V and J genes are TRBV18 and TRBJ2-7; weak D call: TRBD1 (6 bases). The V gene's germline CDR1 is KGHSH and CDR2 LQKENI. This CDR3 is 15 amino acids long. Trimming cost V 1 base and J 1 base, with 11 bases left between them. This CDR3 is CASSPQGQGSYEQYF. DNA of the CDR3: TGTGCCAGCTCACCACAAGGGCAGGGGTCCTACGAGCAGTACTTC.

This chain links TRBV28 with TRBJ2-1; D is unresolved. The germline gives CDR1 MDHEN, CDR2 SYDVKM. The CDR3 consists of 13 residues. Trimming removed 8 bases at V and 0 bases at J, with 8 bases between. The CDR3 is CASRWDSYNEQFF. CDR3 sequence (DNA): TGTGCCAGCCGCTGGGACTCCTACAATGAGCAGTTCTTC.

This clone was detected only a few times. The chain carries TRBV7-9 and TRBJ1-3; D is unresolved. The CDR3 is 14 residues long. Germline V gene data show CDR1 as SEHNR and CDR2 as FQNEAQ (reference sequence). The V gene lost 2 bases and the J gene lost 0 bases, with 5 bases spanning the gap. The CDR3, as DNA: TGTGCCAGCAGCTTAACGACCTCTGGAAACACCATATATTTT. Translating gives CASSLTTSGNTIYF.

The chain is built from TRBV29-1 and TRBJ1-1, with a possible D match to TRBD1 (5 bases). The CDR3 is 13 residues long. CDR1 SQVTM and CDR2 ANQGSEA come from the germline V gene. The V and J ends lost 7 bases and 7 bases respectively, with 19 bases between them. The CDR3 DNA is TGCAGCGCCAGACTCCAGGGAAACCATGAAGCTTTCTTT. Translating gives CSARLQGNHEAFF.

The CDR3 DNA reads TGCGCCAGCAGCCAAATAGGACAGGGTCTAAACTATGGCTACACCTTC. This sequence encodes CASSQIGQGLNYGYTF. The chain carries TRBV4-1 and TRBJ1-2; TRBD1 matches 8 bases. Looked up from germline, CDR1 is MGHRA and CDR2 is YSYEKL. The CDR3 extends over 16 amino acids. The V segment lost 2 bases and the J segment 2 bases; nucleotides outside the gene matches: 7.

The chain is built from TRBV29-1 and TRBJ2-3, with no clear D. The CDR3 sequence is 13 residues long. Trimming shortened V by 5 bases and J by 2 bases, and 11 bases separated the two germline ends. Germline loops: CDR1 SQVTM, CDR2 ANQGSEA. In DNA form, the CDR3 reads TGCAGCGTTCGTGGCCACCCCACAGATACGCAGTATTTT. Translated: CSVRGHPTDTQYF.

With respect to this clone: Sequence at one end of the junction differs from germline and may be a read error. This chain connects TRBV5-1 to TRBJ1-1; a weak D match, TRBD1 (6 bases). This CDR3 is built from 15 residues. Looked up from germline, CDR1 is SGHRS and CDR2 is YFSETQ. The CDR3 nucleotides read TGCGCCAGCAGCTTGGGCAGGGGACCAAACACTGAAGCTTCCTTT. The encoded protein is CASSLGRGPNTEASF.

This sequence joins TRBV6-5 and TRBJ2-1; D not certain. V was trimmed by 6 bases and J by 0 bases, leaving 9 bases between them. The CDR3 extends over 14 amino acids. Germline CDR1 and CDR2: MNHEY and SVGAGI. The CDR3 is CASSLESSYNEQFF. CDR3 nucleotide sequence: TGTGCCAGCAGCCTAGAGAGCTCCTACAATGAGCAGTTCTTC.

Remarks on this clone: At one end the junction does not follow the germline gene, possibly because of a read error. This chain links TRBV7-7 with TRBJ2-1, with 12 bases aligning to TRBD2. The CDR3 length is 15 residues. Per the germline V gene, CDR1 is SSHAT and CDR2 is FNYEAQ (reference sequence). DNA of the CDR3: TGTGCTAGCAGCCCACTAGCGGGAGGAAACAATGAGCAGTTCTTC. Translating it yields CASSPLAGGNNEQFF.

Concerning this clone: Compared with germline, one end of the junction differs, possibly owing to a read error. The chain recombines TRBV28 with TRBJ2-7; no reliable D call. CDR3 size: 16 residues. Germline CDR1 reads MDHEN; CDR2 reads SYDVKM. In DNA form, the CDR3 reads TGTGCCAGCAGCCCAACCAGCGCCTCCTCATCTCCCCAGGCCCAATTC. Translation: CASSPTSASSSPQAQF.

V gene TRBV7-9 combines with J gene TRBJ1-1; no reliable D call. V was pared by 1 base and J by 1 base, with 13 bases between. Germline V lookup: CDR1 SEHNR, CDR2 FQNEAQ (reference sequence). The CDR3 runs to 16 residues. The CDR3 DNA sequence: TGTGCCAGCAGCTTAGTTTCCAGTGCTTGGAACACTGAAGCTTTCTTT. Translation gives CASSLVSSAWNTEAFF.

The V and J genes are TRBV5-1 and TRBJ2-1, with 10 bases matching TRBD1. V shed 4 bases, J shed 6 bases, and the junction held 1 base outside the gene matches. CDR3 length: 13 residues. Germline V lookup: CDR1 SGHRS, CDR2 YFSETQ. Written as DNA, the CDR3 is TGCGCCAGCAGCGGACAGGGGGTCAATGAGCAGTTCTTC. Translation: CASSGQGVNEQFF. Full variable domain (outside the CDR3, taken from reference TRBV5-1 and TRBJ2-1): KAGVTQTPRYLIKTRGQQVTLSCSPISGHRSVSWYQQTPGQGLQFLFEYFSETQRNKGNFPGRFSGRQFSNSRSEMNVSTLELGDSALYLCASSGQGVNEQFFGPGTRLTVL.

The CDR3 sequence: CASSLGQTGFGNTIYF. CDR3 in DNA: TGTGCCAGCAGCTTAGGGCAAACAGGGTTTGGAAACACCATATATTTT. The chain carries TRBV13 and TRBJ1-3; TRBD1 might be the D (6 bases). In germline, CDR1 is PRHDT, CDR2 FYEKMQ (reference sequence). This CDR3 has 16 amino acids. V lost 0 bases and J lost 3, with 12 bases in between.

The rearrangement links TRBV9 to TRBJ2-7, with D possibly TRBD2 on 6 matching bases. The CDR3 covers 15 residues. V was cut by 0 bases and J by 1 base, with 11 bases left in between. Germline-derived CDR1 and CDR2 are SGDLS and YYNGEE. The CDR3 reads CASSVGGTSSYEQYF. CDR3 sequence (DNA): TGTGCCAGCAGCGTAGGCGGGACTTCATCCTACGAGCAGTACTTC.

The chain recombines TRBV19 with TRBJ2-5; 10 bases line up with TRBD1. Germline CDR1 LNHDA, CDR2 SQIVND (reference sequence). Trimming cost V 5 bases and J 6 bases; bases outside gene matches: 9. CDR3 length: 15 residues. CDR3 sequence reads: CASSGLTGGGKTQYF. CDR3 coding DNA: TGTGCCAGTAGTGGTCTGACAGGGGGCGGGAAGACCCAGTACTTC.

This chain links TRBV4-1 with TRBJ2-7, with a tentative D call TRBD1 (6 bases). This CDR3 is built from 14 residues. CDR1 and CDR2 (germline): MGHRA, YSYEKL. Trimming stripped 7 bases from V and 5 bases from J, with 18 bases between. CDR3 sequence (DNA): TGCGCCAGCACCCACAGCGCTAACAGGGACGAGCAGTACTTC. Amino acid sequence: CASTHSANRDEQYF.

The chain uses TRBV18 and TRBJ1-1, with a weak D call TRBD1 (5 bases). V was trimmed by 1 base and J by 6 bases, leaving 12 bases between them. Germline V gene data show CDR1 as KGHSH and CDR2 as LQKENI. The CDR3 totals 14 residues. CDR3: CASSPRRQPSEAFF. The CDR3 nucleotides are TGTGCCAGCTCACCACGCCGACAGCCTTCTGAAGCTTTCTTT.

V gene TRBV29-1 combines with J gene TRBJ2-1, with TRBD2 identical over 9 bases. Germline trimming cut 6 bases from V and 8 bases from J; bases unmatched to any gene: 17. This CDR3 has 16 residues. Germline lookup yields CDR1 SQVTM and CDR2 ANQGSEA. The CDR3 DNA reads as TGCAGCGTCGTAGCGGGAGAAGAGGGTTTGATGGATGAGCAGTTCTTC. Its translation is CSVVAGEEGLMDEQFF.